The clone carrying this T cell receptor beta chain came up a few times. Its antigen is unidentified. These data belong to a study of T cells after yellow fever vaccination. Whole-study context: Fractions of limited cellularity were prepared by means of SMART-Seq v4 Ultra Low Input. Overall study results and limits: Reappearance after the booster was observed for most primary-vaccination clones (around 96% CD4, about 91% CD8). Abundant contaminating clonotypes from the bulk population could appear in FACS-sorted repertoires.

This CDR3 is built from 13 residues. Deletions cut 4 bases from V and 3 bases from J, with 10 bases between. Germline V gives CDR1 SGHKS, CDR2 YYEKEE (reference sequence). Universal primer sites and UMIs were introduced during 5'RACE template-switching synthesis of TCR cDNA. Via MiXCR, TCRdb re-called the 5' RACE reads, giving one row per CDR3 protein. The profile covers about 630,000 distinct CDR3 sequences, with approximately 13% appearing a single time and under 15% taken by the ten largest. The sample consisted of PBMCs, taken on the day of the yellow fever booster vaccination. The chain carries TRBV5-5 and TRBJ1-1; D possibly corresponds to TRBD1 (5 bases). The receptor's source is a man aged 25 to 45 who received the YFV17D yellow fever vaccine. The CDR3 loop reads CASSQQGDTEAFF. CDR3 bases: TGTGCCAGCAGCCAGCAGGGCGACACTGAAGCTTTCTTT.